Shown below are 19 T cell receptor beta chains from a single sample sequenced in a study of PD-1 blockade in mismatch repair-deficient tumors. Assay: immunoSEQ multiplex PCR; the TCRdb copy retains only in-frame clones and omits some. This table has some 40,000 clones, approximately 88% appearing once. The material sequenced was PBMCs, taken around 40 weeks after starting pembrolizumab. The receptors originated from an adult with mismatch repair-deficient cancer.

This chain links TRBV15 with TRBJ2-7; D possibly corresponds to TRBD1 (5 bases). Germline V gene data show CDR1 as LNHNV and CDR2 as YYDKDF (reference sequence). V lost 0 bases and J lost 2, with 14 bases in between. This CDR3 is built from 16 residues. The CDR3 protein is CATSRESQGGTYEQYF. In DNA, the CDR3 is TGTGCCACCAGCAGAGAGAGTCAGGGTGGCACCTACGAGCAGTACTTC.

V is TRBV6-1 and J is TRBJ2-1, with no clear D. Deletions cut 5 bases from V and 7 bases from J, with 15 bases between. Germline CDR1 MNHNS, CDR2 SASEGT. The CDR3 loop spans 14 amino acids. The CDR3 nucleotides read TGTGCCAGCAGTCTATCTTTCCCCCCAAATGAGCAGTTCTTC. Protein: CASSLSFPPNEQFF.

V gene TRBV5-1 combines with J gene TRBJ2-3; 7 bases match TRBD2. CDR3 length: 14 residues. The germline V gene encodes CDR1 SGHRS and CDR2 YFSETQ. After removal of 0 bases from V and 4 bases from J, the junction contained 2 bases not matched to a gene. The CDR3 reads CASSLGGRADTQYF. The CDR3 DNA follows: TGCGCCAGCAGCTTGGGAGGGAGGGCAGATACGCAGTATTTT.

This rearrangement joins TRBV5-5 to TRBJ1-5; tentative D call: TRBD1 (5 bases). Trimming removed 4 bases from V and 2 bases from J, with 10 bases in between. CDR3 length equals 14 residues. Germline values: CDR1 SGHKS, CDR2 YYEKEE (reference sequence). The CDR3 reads CASSQGGGNQPQHF. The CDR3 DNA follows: TGTGCCAGCAGCCAGGGCGGAGGCAATCAGCCCCAGCATTTT. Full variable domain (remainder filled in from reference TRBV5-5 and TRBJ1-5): DAGVTQSPTHLIKTRGQQVTLRCSPISGHKSVSWYQQVLGQGPQFIFQYYEKEERGRGNFPDRFSARQFPNYSSELNVNALLLGDSALYLCASSQGGGNQPQHFGDGTRLSIL.

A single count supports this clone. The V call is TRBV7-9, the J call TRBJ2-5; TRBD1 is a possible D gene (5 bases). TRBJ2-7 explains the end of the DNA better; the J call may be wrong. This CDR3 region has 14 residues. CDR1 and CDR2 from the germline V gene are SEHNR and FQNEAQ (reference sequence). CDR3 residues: CASSSTALKNEQYF. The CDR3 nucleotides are TGTGCCAGCAGCTCGACAGCTTTAAAGAACGAGCAGTACTTC.

This CDR3 reads CASSLLASTDTQYF. CDR3 sequence (DNA): TGTGCCAGCAGTTTATTGGCTAGCACAGATACGCAGTATTTT. The chain is built from TRBV28 and TRBJ2-3; D is unresolved. This CDR3 comprises 14 residues. The V gene lost 1 base and the J gene lost 0 bases, with 5 bases spanning the gap. The V gene's germline CDR1 is MDHEN and CDR2 SYDVKM.

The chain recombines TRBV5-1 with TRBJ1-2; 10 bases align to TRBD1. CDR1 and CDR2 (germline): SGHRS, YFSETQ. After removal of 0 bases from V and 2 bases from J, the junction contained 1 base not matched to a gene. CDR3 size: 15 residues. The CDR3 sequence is CASSLGQGANYGYTF. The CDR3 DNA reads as TGCGCCAGCAGCTTGGGACAGGGGGCGAACTATGGCTACACCTTC.

CDR3 residues: CASSPGGGHNQPQHF. CDR3 bases: TGTGCCAGCAGCCCCGGTGGAGGGCACAATCAGCCCCAGCATTTT. The gene calls are TRBV9 and TRBJ1-5; D call uncertain. Germline CDR1 is SGDLS and CDR2 is YYNGEE. Deletions cut 4 bases from V and 3 bases from J, with 14 bases between. The CDR3 sequence is 15 residues long. Complete variable domain (other parts from reference TRBV9 and TRBJ1-5): DSGVTQTPKHLITATGQRVTLRCSPRSGDLSVYWYQQSLDQGLQFLIQYYNGEERAKGNILERFSAQQFPDLHSELNLSSLELGDSALYFCASSPGGGHNQPQHFGDGTRLSIL.

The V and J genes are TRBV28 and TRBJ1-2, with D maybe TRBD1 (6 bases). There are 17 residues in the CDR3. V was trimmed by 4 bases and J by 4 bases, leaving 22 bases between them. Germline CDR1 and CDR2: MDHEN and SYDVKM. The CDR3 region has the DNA TGTGCCAGCAGTTCCGCTTCCAGCGGGGGCCGGGGCTATGGCTACACCTTC. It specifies CASSSASSGGRGYGYTF.

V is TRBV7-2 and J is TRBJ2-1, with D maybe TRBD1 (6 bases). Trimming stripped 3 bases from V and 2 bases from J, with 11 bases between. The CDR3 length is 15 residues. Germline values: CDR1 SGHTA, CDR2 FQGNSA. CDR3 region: CASSLKDSPYNEQFF. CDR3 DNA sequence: TGTGCCAGCAGCTTGAAGGACAGCCCCTACAATGAGCAGTTCTTC.

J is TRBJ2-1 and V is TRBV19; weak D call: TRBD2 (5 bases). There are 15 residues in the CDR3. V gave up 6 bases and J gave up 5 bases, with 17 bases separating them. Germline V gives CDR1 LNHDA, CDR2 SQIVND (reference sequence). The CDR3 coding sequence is TGTGCCAGTAGATATGGATTCCTAGCAGACAATGAGCAGTTCTTC. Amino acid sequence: CASRYGFLADNEQFF. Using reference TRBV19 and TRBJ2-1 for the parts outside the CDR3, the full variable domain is DGGITQSPKYLFRKEGQNVTLSCEQNLNHDAMYWYRQDPGQGLRLIYYSQIVNDFQKGDIAEGYSVSREKKESFPLTVTSAQKNPTAFYLCASRYGFLADNEQFFGPGTRLTVL.

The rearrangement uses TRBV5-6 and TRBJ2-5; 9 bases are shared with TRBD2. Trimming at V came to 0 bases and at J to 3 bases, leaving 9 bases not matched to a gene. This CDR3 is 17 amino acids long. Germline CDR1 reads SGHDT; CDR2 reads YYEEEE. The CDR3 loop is CASSLAYWREGKETQYF. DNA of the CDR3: TGTGCCAGCAGCTTGGCATATTGGCGGGAGGGTAAAGAGACCCAGTACTTC.

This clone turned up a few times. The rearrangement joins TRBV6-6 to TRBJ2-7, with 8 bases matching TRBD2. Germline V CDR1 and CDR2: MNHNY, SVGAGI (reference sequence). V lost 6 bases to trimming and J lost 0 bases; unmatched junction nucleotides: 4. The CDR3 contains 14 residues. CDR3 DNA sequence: TGTGCCAGCAGCTGGAGCGGGAGCTCCTACGAGCAGTACTTC. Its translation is CASSWSGSSYEQYF.

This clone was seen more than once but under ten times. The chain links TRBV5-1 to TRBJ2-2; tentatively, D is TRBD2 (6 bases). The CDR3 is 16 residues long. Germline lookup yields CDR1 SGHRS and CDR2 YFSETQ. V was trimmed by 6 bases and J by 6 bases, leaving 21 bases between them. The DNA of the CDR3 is TGCGCCAGCACCATGGCGGGGACCTTAGGATCCGGGGAGCTGTTTTTT. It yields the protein CASTMAGTLGSGELFF.

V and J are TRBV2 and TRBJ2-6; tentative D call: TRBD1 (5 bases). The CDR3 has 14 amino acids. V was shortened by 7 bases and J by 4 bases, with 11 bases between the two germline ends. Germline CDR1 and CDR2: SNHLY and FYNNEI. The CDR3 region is CASTSQGGANVLTF. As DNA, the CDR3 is TGTGCCAGCACTTCCCAGGGCGGGGCCAACGTCCTGACTTTC. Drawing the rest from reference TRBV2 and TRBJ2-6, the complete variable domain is EPEVTQTPSHQVTQMGQEVILRCVPISNHLYFYWYRQILGQKVEFLVSFYNNEISEKSEIFDDQFSVERPDGSNFTLKIRSTKLEDSAMYFCASTSQGGANVLTFGAGSRLTVL.

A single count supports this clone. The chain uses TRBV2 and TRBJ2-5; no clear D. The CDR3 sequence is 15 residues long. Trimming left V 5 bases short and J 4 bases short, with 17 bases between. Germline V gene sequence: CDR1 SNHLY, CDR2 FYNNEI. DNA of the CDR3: TGTGCCAGCAGTCTCTTTAGCCCTATGGGAGAGACCCAGTACTTC. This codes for CASSLFSPMGETQYF.

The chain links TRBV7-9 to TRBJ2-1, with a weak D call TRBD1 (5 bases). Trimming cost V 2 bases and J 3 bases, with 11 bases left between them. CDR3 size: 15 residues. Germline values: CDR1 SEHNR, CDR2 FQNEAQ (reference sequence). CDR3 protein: CASSLQAGLYNEQFF. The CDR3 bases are TGTGCCAGCAGCTTACAGGCAGGGCTCTACAATGAGCAGTTCTTC.

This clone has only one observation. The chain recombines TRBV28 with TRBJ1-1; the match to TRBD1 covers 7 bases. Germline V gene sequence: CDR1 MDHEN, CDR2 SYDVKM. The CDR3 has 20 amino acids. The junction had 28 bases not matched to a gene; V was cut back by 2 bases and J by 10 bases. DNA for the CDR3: TGTGCCAGCAGTTTACGCCCGGGACAGTCCTACGATCGCCTAGATTTGGCAGCTTTCTTT. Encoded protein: CASSLRPGQSYDRLDLAAFF.

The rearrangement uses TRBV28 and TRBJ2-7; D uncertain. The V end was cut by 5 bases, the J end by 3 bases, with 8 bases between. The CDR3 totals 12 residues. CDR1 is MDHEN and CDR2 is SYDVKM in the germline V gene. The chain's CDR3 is CASSGVGYEQYF. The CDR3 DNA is TGTGCCAGCAGTGGTGTCGGCTACGAGCAGTACTTC. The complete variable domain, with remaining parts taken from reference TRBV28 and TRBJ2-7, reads DVKVTQSSRYLVKRTGEKVFLECVQDMDHENMFWYRQDPGLGLRLIYFSYDVKMKEKGDIPEGYSVSREKKERFSLILESASTNQTSMYLCASSGVGYEQYFGPGTRLTVT.